Listed below are T cell receptor beta chains from one sample, sequenced in a study of human T cells and chemical hapten exposure. TCRdb called the RACE reads again in MiXCR, with one record for every CDR3 protein. The sample yields 200,000 to 300,000 distinct CDR3 sequences, 7% to 10% seen once. Sequencing was performed on whole blood, taken in connection with sensitization to the hapten diphenylcyclopropenone (DPC). These receptor sequences come from a woman aged 40 to 55 with alopecia areata. Some clones in this sample may be carry-over from other donors' samples. CDR3s include the opening cysteine and the closing phenylalanine or tryptophan. A D gene is named only where the DNA matches it firmly. A clone size is listed for some rows: how often the clone was seen (once, few, many), or a class if it is expanded.

cdr3_nt cdr3_aa j_call clone_size v_call d_call
TGTGCCAGCTCAACTGGACAGGGAGGAAATTCACCCCTCCACTTT CASSTGQGGNSPLHF TRBJ1-6 - TRBV18 TRBD1
TGTGCCAGCAAGAAACAGGGGCCGAACTACGAGCAGTACTTC CASKKQGPNYEQYF TRBJ2-7 - TRBV6-5 TRBD1
TGCAGTGCTATCCCTAGCGGGAGGGTAGATGAGCAGTTCTTC CSAIPSGRVDEQFF TRBJ2-1 few TRBV20-1 TRBD2
TGTGCCAGTCGGTCACCCGGGGCTGCAGAATACGAGCAGTACTTC CASRSPGAAEYEQYF TRBJ2-7 - TRBV28 -
TGTGCCAGCAGCCACACACAACCAGCGGGAAACTCCTACAATGAGCAGTTCTTC CASSHTQPAGNSYNEQFF TRBJ2-1 many TRBV4-2 TRBD2
TGTGCCAGCAGGAGAAGCTCCTACAATGAGCAGTTCTTC CASRRSSYNEQFF TRBJ2-1 few TRBV6-2/TRBV6-3 -
TGTGCCAGCAGTGCGACTAACACTGGGGGCAATGAGCAGTTCTTC CASSATNTGGNEQFF TRBJ2-1 - TRBV2 -
TGCAGCGTCGCCGACTCGGGCAATCAGCCCCAGCATTTT CSVADSGNQPQHF TRBJ1-5 few TRBV29-1 -
TGTGCCAGCAGAATCAGCGGCAGCTCCTACAATGAGCAGTTCTTC CASRISGSSYNEQFF TRBJ2-1 many TRBV6-2/TRBV6-3 -
TGTGCCAGCAGCGCAAGGAACACTGAAGCTTTCTTT CASSARNTEAFF TRBJ1-1 - TRBV7-3 -
TGTGCCAGCAGCCCTGGAGTAAACACCGGGGAGCTGTTTTTT CASSPGVNTGELFF TRBJ2-2 few TRBV7-3 -
TGCGCCCGGCGTTCCTTGTTCCCACTAGCTACCTACGAGCAGTACTTC CARRSLFPLATYEQYF TRBJ2-7 - TRBV5-1 -
TGTGCCAGCAGCCCCAATCCTAAAGAGACCCAGTACTTC CASSPNPKETQYF TRBJ2-5 many TRBV7-2 -
TGCAGCGTTGAATCGGGACAGAGATACGAGCAGTACTTC CSVESGQRYEQYF TRBJ2-7 few TRBV29-1 TRBD1
TGTGCTAGTGGTTTGGCTGTACAGGGGATGATCGTGGATGAGCAGTTCTTC CASGLAVQGMIVDEQFF TRBJ2-1 - TRBV12-5 TRBD1
TGTGCCAGCAGTTTAATCGGACAGGATACGCAGTATTTT CASSLIGQDTQYF TRBJ2-3 - TRBV12-3/TRBV12-4 -
TGTGCCAGCAGCCCGGACAGGGGGTCCCAGCCCCAGCATTTT CASSPDRGSQPQHF TRBJ1-5 many TRBV27 TRBD1
TGTGCCTCCGGGACAGCACTTGAAAAACTGTTTTTT CASGTALEKLFF TRBJ1-4 many TRBV6-5 TRBD1
TGTGCCAGCAGCTTATCCCCGGTCCCTGGGGAGCAGTTCTTC CASSLSPVPGEQFF TRBJ2-1 few TRBV5-5 -
TGCGCCAGCAGCCTACCATCAGGAGAAAAACTGTTTTTT CASSLPSGEKLFF TRBJ1-4 few TRBV4-1 -
TGTGCCAGCAGCTTGCGGGGGCCGACCTACAATGAGCAGTTCTTC CASSLRGPTYNEQFF TRBJ2-1 few TRBV5-4 -
TGTGCCAGCAGTTACCAGACGACAGGCCATTATAATTCACCCCTCCACTTT CASSYQTTGHYNSPLHF TRBJ1-6 - TRBV6-5 -
TGCGCCAGCAGCTTGGAGGGGCGGGGGAGAGAGCAGTACTTC CASSLEGRGREQYF TRBJ2-7 - TRBV5-1 TRBD2
TGTGCCAGCCGGGGACTAGGTTTCGGGTCCCAAGAGACCCAGTACTTC CASRGLGFGSQETQYF TRBJ2-5 few TRBV11-2 TRBD2
TGTGCTTCGGGGTCGCATGGCTACACCTTC CASGSHGYTF TRBJ1-2 few TRBV7-2 -
TGTGCCAGCTCGCCCGACACGGGGGCCCAGTACTTC CASSPDTGAQYF TRBJ2-5 few TRBV18 -
TGTGCCAGCAGCCACCTAGCGGGGTACGAGCAGTACTTC CASSHLAGYEQYF TRBJ2-7 - TRBV13 TRBD2
TGTGCCAGCAGCCGGCTAGGCGGGGCCCCCCACACTGAAGCTTTCTTT CASSRLGGAPHTEAFF TRBJ1-1 - TRBV12-3/TRBV12-4 -
TGTGCCAGCAGCAAAGTCCCAGCGGGAGAAGATGAGCAGTTCTTC CASSKVPAGEDEQFF TRBJ2-1 few TRBV21-1 -
TGTGCCAGTACGGTCAGGGTCTCTCAGCCCCAGCATTTT CASTVRVSQPQHF TRBJ1-5 many TRBV28 -
TGTGCCAGCAGCTTGAGCCCAGGGGGCGTTTCAACTGAAGCTTTCTTT CASSLSPGGVSTEAFF TRBJ1-1 many TRBV5-6 TRBD1
TGTGCCAGCAGCCAGGGAAGAGAAAAACTGTTTTTT CASSQGREKLFF TRBJ1-4 many TRBV4-2 -
TGTGCCATCAGGGATTATAACCTTGAAGCTTTCTTT CAIRDYNLEAFF TRBJ1-1 - TRBV10-3 -
TGTGCCAGCAGTCTTGCCTCTGGAAACACCATATATTTT CASSLASGNTIYF TRBJ1-3 many TRBV12-3/TRBV12-4 -
TGTGCCACGCGCGCGGCGGGGAACACTGAAGCTTTCTTT CATRAAGNTEAFF TRBJ1-1 many TRBV10-3 -
TGCGCCAGCAGCCAAGACGGGAACAGGGGTATGGACCAGCATTTT CASSQDGNRGMDQHF TRBJ1-5 - TRBV4-1 TRBD1
TGTGCCAGCAGCCGCTCTGGACTAGCGGGGGGGCCCCCAGATACGCAGTATTTT CASSRSGLAGGPPDTQYF TRBJ2-3 many TRBV6-5 TRBD2
TGTGCCAGCTCACCACTAGCGGGAGGGGACATTCAGTACTTC CASSPLAGGDIQYF TRBJ2-4 few TRBV18 TRBD2
TGCAGCGCCGGGCTGGGACAGCGAACTGAAGCTTTCTTT CSAGLGQRTEAFF TRBJ1-1 - TRBV29-1 TRBD1
TGTGCCAGCAGCTCCCGAGGGGGCCCCTACGAGCAGTACTTC CASSSRGGPYEQYF TRBJ2-7 many TRBV27 TRBD1
TGTGCCAGCAGTGGTGAGAACACTGAAGCTTTCTTT CASSGENTEAFF TRBJ1-1 - TRBV2 -
TGTGCCAGCAGCCGACCCCCTAGTAGTGAGGATACGCAGTATTTT CASSRPPSSEDTQYF TRBJ2-3 few TRBV12-3/TRBV12-4 -
TGCGCCAGCAGCCAAGAAGATGGGACTAGCGGGCCCACAGATACGCAGTATTTT CASSQEDGTSGPTDTQYF TRBJ2-3 few TRBV4-1 TRBD2
TGCAGTGCCAATACCTGGGACTACCAAGAGACCCAGTACTTC CSANTWDYQETQYF TRBJ2-5 - TRBV20-1 -
TGCGCCAGCAGCCCCCGGACAGTAAACTATGGCTACACCTTC CASSPRTVNYGYTF TRBJ1-2 - TRBV4-1 -
TGTGCCAGCAGCTTAGGCGAGAGGGCAGAGCAGTTCTTC CASSLGERAEQFF TRBJ2-1 many TRBV7-2 -
TGTGCCAGCAGCTTCCTCGGGGGGAGCACAGATACGCAGTATTTT CASSFLGGSTDTQYF TRBJ2-3 - TRBV5-4 TRBD2
TGTGCCAGCAGTCCTTTAGCGGGAGAAGGATACAATGAGCAGTTCTTC CASSPLAGEGYNEQFF TRBJ2-1 few TRBV28 TRBD2
TGTGCCAGCAGCTTAGGAACAGCGGGAGATACGCAGTATTTT CASSLGTAGDTQYF TRBJ2-3 few TRBV11-2 -
TGTGCCAGCAGCGACGACAGTAGCAATCAGCCCCAGCATTTT CASSDDSSNQPQHF TRBJ1-5 - TRBV6-1 -
TGTGCCAGTCGGGGAATGAAACTCTCCTACGAGCAGTACTTC CASRGMKLSYEQYF TRBJ2-7 few TRBV21-1 -
TGCAGCGTCGCCCGGCTAGAGCTACAAGAGACCCAGTACTTC CSVARLELQETQYF TRBJ2-5 few TRBV29-1 -
TGTGCCAGCAGTTTTGTGGGACTAGCGGGAGTCAGCAATGAGCAGTTCTTC CASSFVGLAGVSNEQFF TRBJ2-1 - TRBV28 TRBD2
TGCAGCGGAATGACAGCCGGTCGGACTGAAGCTTTCTTT CSGMTAGRTEAFF TRBJ1-1 few TRBV29-1 -
TGTGCCACAAGCGCTAGCACAGATACGCAGTATTTT CATSASTDTQYF TRBJ2-3 - TRBV24-1 -
TGTGCCTGGAGTGTAGTAGGACAGGTAGCGACTGGCTACACCTTC CAWSVVGQVATGYTF TRBJ1-2 few TRBV30 TRBD1
TGTGCCAGCAGCTTTGAAGCGCGGAATGAGCAGTTCTTC CASSFEARNEQFF TRBJ2-1 - TRBV7-2 -
TGTGCCAGCCCACCTTCCGAGGGGGGCAATCAGCCCCAGCATTTT CASPPSEGGNQPQHF TRBJ1-5 many TRBV28 -
TGCAGCGTTGAAGATGGGACCCGAGGGACAGGGGGTTACAATGAGCAGTTCTTC CSVEDGTRGTGGYNEQFF TRBJ2-1 - TRBV29-1 TRBD1